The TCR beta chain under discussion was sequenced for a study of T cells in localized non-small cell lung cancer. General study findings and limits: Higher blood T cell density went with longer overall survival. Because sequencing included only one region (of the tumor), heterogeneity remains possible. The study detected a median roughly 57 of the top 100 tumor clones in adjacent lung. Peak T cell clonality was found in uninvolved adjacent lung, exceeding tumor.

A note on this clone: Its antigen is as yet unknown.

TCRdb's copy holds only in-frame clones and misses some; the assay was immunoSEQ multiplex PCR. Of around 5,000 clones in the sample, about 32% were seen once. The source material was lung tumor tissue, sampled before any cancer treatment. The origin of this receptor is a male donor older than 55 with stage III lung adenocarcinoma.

The CDR3: CASSEFAGINYGYTF. The CDR3 DNA reads as TGTGCCAGCAGTGAATTCGCAGGGATTAACTATGGCTACACCTTC. This chain uses TRBV25-1 with TRBJ1-2; a possible D gene is TRBD1 (5 bases). The CDR3 sequence is 15 residues long. Germline V gives CDR1 MGHDK, CDR2 SYGVNS. V dropped 1 base and J dropped 1 base, with 10 bases sitting between them.